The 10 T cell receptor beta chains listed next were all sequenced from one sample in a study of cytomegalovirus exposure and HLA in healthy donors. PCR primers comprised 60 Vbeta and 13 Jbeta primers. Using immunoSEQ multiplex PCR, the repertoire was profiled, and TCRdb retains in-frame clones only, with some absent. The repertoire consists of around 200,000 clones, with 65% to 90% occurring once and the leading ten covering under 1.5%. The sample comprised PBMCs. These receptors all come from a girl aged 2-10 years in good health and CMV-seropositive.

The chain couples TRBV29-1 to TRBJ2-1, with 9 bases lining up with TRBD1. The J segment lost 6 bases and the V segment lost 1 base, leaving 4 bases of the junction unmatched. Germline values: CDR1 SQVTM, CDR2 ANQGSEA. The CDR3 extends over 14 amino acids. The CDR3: CSVEGTGAVNEQFF. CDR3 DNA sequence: TGCAGCGTTGAAGGGACAGGGGCGGTCAATGAGCAGTTCTTC.

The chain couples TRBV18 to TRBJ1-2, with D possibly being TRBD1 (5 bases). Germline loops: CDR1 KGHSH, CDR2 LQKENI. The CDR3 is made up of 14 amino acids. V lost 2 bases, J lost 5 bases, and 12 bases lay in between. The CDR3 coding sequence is TGTGCCAGCTCACCATCCGGGGACTATTATGGCTACACCTTC. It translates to CASSPSGDYYGYTF.

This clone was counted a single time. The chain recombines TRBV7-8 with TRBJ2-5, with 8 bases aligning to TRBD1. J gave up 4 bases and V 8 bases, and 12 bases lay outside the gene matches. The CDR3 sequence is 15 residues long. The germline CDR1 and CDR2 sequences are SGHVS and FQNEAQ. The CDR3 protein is CASAASSGGGETQYF. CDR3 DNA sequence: TGTGCCAGCGCGGCAAGCTCAGGGGGCGGAGAGACCCAGTACTTC.

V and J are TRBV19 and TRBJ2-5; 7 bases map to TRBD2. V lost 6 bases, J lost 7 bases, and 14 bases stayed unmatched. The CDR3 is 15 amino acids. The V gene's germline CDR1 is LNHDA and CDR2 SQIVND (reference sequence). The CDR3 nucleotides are TGTGCCAGTAGATCCACCCAACGGGGGGAGGGGACCCAGTACTTC. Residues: CASRSTQRGEGTQYF. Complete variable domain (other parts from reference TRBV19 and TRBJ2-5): DGGITQSPKYLFRKEGQNVTLSCEQNLNHDAMYWYRQDPGQGLRLIYYSQIVNDFQKGDIAEGYSVSREKKESFPLTVTSAQKNPTAFYLCASRSTQRGEGTQYFGPGTRLLVL.

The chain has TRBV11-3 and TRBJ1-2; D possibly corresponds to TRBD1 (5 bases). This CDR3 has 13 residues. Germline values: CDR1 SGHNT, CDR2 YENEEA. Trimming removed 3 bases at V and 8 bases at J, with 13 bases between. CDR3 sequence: CASSFLGGEGYTF. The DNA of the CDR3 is TGTGCCAGCAGCTTCCTTGGAGGGGAGGGCTACACCTTC.

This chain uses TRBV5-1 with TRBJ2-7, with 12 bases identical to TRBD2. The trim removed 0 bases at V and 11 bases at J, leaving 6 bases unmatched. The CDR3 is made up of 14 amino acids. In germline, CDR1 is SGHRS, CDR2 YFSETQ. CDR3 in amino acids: CASSLGLAGGPEYF. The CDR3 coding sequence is TGCGCCAGCAGCTTGGGGCTAGCGGGAGGGCCGGAGTACTTC.

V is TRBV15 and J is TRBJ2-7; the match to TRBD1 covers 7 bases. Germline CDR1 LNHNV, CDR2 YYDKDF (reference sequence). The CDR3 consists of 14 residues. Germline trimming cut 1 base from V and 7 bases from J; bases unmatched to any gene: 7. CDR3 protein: CATSRGHDRVEQYF. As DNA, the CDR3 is TGTGCCACCAGCAGAGGACACGACAGGGTTGAGCAGTACTTC.

CDR3 sequence: CASTLISEAFF. DNA of the CDR3: TGTGCCAGCACCCTTATCTCTGAAGCTTTCTTT. The rearrangement uses TRBV5-8 and TRBJ1-1; D remains unclear. This CDR3 contains 11 residues. Trimming pared 6 bases from V and 6 bases from J, leaving 9 bases between. Germline values: CDR1 SGHTS, CDR2 YDEGEE.

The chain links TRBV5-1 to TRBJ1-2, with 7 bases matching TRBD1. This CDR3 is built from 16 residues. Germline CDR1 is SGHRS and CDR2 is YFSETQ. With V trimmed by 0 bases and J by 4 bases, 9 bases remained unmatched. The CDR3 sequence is CASSLARDSLAYGYTF. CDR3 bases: TGCGCCAGCAGCTTGGCCCGGGACAGCCTTGCCTATGGCTACACCTTC. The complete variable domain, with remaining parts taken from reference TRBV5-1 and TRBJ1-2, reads KAGVTQTPRYLIKTRGQQVTLSCSPISGHRSVSWYQQTPGQGLQFLFEYFSETQRNKGNFPGRFSGRQFSNSRSEMNVSTLELGDSALYLCASSLARDSLAYGYTFGSGTRLTVV.

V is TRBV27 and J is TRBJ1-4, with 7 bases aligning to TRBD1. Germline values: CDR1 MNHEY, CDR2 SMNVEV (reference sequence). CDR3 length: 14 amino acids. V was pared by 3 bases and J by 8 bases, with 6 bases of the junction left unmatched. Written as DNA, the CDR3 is TGTGCCAGCAGTTTGACAGGGTCGGGAGAAAAACTGTTTTTT. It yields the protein CASSLTGSGEKLFF.